One and the same sample provided the 18 T cell receptor beta chains below, sequenced in a study of B cell selection in AIRE deficiency. TCRdb keeps only in-frame clones here, not all; method: immunoSEQ multiplex PCR. The sample lists 23,000 or so clones, just under 97% occurring once. Sorting defined conventional CD4 T cells as CD4+CD127+. Input material: CD4+CD127+ conventional T cells sorted from PBMCs. These receptor sequences come from a human donor in good health.

The CDR3 DNA reads as TGTGCCAGCAGCGCGGGCATGGGGAACACTGAAGCTTTCTTT. Translation: CASSAGMGNTEAFF. The chain is built from TRBV5-4 and TRBJ1-1; D is undetermined. Between the trimmed V and J ends, which lost 4 bases and 1 base, there was a span of 11 bases. CDR1 SGHNT and CDR2 YYREEE come from the germline V gene (reference sequence). The CDR3 has 14 amino acids.

The J gene is TRBJ1-1, the V gene TRBV6-6, with 7 bases fitting TRBD1. The J segment lost 8 bases and the V segment lost 5 bases, leaving 11 bases of the junction unmatched. This CDR3 region has 14 residues. CDR1 MNHNY and CDR2 SVGAGI come from the germline V gene (reference sequence). The CDR3 sequence: CASSKTGRNGEAFF. CDR3 nucleotide sequence: TGTGCCAGCAGTAAGACAGGGAGAAATGGCGAAGCTTTCTTT.

The chain carries TRBV4-2 and TRBJ2-7, with TRBD2 matching over 9 bases. Germline values: CDR1 LGHNA, CDR2 YNFKEQ. V gave up 4 bases and J gave up 3 bases; unmatched junction bases: 7. This CDR3 is built from 15 residues. CDR3 in DNA: TGTGCCAGCAGCCTGTGGGCGGGAGGGGACTACGAGCAGTACTTC. It codes for CASSLWAGGDYEQYF.

This clone is a singleton in its sample. The chain joins TRBV21-1 to TRBJ2-1; the table's D gene call, TRBD2, was not cross checked with the DNA. TRBV21-1 represents a pseudogene. The CDR3 consists of 20 residues. DNA for the CDR3: TGTGCCAGCGTAAGCCACAGGGGACAGACTAGCGGGACCCAATACAATGAGCAGTTCTTC. The encoded protein is CASVSHRGQTSGTQYNEQFF.

This chain connects TRBV6-1 to TRBJ1-5; D remains ambiguous. There are 13 residues in the CDR3. The germline V and J ends were trimmed by 3 bases and 6 bases, with 9 bases remaining between them. Germline-derived CDR1 and CDR2 are MNHNS and SASEGT. The CDR3 sequence is CASSDVVGQPQHF. CDR3 coding DNA: TGTGCCAGCAGTGACGTGGTCGGTCAGCCCCAGCATTTT.

The chain carries TRBV6-1 and TRBJ2-7; 7 positions match TRBD2. After removal of 3 bases from V and 5 bases from J, the junction contained 10 bases not matched to a gene. Germline V CDR1 and CDR2: MNHNS, SASEGT. This CDR3 has 15 amino acids. CDR3 sequence reads: CASSEVTSSRNEQYF. CDR3 nucleotides: TGTGCCAGCAGTGAGGTGACTAGCAGTAGGAACGAGCAGTACTTC.

The chain is built from TRBV29-1 and TRBJ1-2, with no clear D. The ends were cut back, 4 bases at V and 3 bases at J, with 12 bases in the middle. This CDR3 contains 13 residues. Per the germline V gene, CDR1 is SQVTM and CDR2 is ANQGSEA. The CDR3 region is CSVAETRDYGYTF. Here the CDR3 DNA reads TGCAGCGTTGCTGAGACGCGGGACTATGGCTACACCTTC.

The V and J genes are TRBV6-5 and TRBJ1-2; TRBD1 matches at 11 bases. The CDR3 contains 16 residues. The germline V gene encodes CDR1 MNHEY and CDR2 SVGAGI. Unmatched junction bases numbered 9, after V lost 3 bases and J lost 6 bases. The CDR3 sequence is CASSYNHRDRGNGYTF. CDR3 coding DNA: TGTGCCAGCAGTTATAACCACCGGGACAGGGGGAATGGCTACACCTTC.

The chain uses TRBV5-1 and TRBJ2-7; 9 positions match TRBD1. Germline V gives CDR1 SGHRS, CDR2 YFSETQ. V lost 4 bases and J lost 2; bases outside the gene matches: 7. This CDR3 has 15 residues. In nucleotides, the CDR3 is TGCGCCAGCAGCGGAGGGACAGGGTTGACCTACGAGCAGTACTTC. Amino acid sequence: CASSGGTGLTYEQYF.

This clone was counted once. The chain carries TRBV5-1 and TRBJ1-3; a possible D gene is TRBD1 (5 bases). The CDR3 contains 14 residues. CDR1 SGHRS and CDR2 YFSETQ come from the germline V gene. V was pared by 4 bases and J by 4 bases, with 12 bases between. This chain's CDR3 is CASSMTESGNTIYF. Here the CDR3 DNA reads TGCGCCAGCAGCATGACAGAATCCGGAAACACCATATATTTT.

The chain recombines TRBV10-2 with TRBJ2-5; D might be TRBD2 (5 bases). Between the trimmed V and J ends, which lost 3 bases and 3 bases, there was a span of 8 bases. Germline loops: CDR1 WSHSY, CDR2 SAAADI. The CDR3 covers 13 residues. This CDR3 reads CASSEGAEETQYF. The CDR3 region has the DNA TGCGCCAGCAGTGAAGGAGCGGAAGAGACCCAGTACTTC.

This clone was seen a single time. The CDR3 loop reads CSVDRADTEAFF. DNA of the CDR3: TGCAGCGTTGACAGGGCCGACACTGAAGCTTTCTTT. The chain employs TRBV29-1 and TRBJ1-1, with D possibly matching TRBD1 (5 bases). The germline gives CDR1 SQVTM, CDR2 ANQGSEA. Trimming removed 3 bases from V and 3 bases from J, with 8 bases in between. This CDR3 contains 12 residues.

The chain links TRBV30 to TRBJ1-2; D call uncertain. CDR3 length: 14 residues. V lost 1 base and J 2 bases, leaving 11 bases between the germline ends. CDR1 is GTSNPN and CDR2 is SVGIG in the germline V gene (reference sequence). The CDR3 DNA is TGTGCCTGGAGTGGCCAAAGGGAGAACTATGGCTACACCTTC. Amino acids: CAWSGQRENYGYTF.

CDR3 sequence (DNA): TGTGCCAGTAGAGAGACAGGGGAGGAAAACACCATATATTTT. Protein product: CASRETGEENTIYF. V and J are TRBV19 and TRBJ1-3, with TRBD1 matching over 8 bases. There are 14 residues in the CDR3. Germline assignment: CDR1 LNHDA and CDR2 SQIVND (reference sequence). J was trimmed by 6 bases and V by 6 bases; bases with no gene match: 7.

V gene TRBV18 combines with J gene TRBJ2-1; 7 positions agree with TRBD1. The CDR3 runs 15 residues. CDR1 is KGHSH and CDR2 is LQKENI in the germline V gene. V shed 8 bases and J 0 bases; nucleotides not matched to a gene: 7. CDR3 sequence reads: CASTKWDSSYNEQFF. The DNA of the CDR3 is TGTGCCAGCACAAAATGGGACAGCTCCTACAATGAGCAGTTCTTC. The whole variable domain, filled in from reference TRBV18 and TRBJ2-1, reads NAGVMQNPRHLVRRRGQEARLRCSPMKGHSHVYWYRQLPEEGLKFMVYLQKENIIDESGMPKERFSAEFPKEGPSILRIQQVVRGDSAAYFCASTKWDSSYNEQFFGPGTRLTVL.

The chain uses TRBV30 and TRBJ2-5; 14 positions agree with TRBD2. The germline V gene encodes CDR1 GTSNPN and CDR2 SVGIG (reference sequence). The CDR3 consists of 16 residues. V shed 0 bases, J shed 4 bases, and the junction held 4 bases outside the gene matches. CDR3 residues: CAWSVGLAGGSETQYF. The DNA of the CDR3 is TGTGCCTGGAGTGTAGGACTAGCGGGAGGTTCAGAGACCCAGTACTTC.

The V call is TRBV5-4, the J call TRBJ1-1; D not certain. V was trimmed by 4 bases and J by 4 bases, leaving 11 bases between them. The CDR3 is made up of 13 amino acids. CDR1 SGHNT and CDR2 YYREEE come from the germline V gene (reference sequence). The CDR3 loop reads CASSLSLPTEAFF. The CDR3 region has the DNA TGTGCCAGCAGCCTATCCCTTCCCACTGAAGCTTTCTTT.

This clone appeared once. The chain links TRBV2 to TRBJ1-3; tentative D call: TRBD1 (5 bases). V shed 4 bases and J shed 0 bases, with 7 bases lying between them. This CDR3 is 14 amino acids long. Germline loops: CDR1 SNHLY, CDR2 FYNNEI. The CDR3 reads CASSVDSSGNTIYF. CDR3 DNA: TGTGCCAGCAGTGTCGACAGCTCTGGAAACACCATATATTTT.